This paragraph covers one T cell receptor (beta chain) sequence. The sample originates from a study of blood T cell repertoires in COVID-19. Study as a whole: Collection of acute and convalescent COVID-19 samples took place in the United States, Italy and Spain. In each case, the material was cDNA or gDNA derived from T cells, B-cell-depleted T cells, or PBMCs.

The CDR3 spans 16 residues. Germline CDR1 KGHSH, CDR2 LQKENI. The ends lost 6 bases at V and 4 bases at J; junction bases unmatched: 9. One Seattle source followed patients from active infection through their disease course. Per the authors' pipeline: Estimation of nucleated cell counts was performed using reference gene primer amplification. The assay was immunoSEQ multiplex PCR, and TCRdb's table has in-frame clones only and misses some. V, J and clone size are those of that table, while D and trimming were read from the DNA. The sample has some 69,000 clones; 90% are singletons. Sequencing was performed on peripheral blood. The sequence was collected from a man in his forties or fifties with COVID-19, enrolled during active disease. This rearrangement joins TRBV18 to TRBJ2-3; TRBD1 agrees at 11 bases. The CDR3 DNA reads as TGTGCCAGCTCCCAGAGGACAGGGGGCCTGTCAGATACGCAGTATTTT. Protein product: CASSQRTGGLSDTQYF.